This TCR beta chain was obtained from a study of blood T cell repertoires in COVID-19 (TCRdb year 2020). Turning to the overall study: Collaborator samples came from the United States, Italy and Spain and covered acute and convalescent phases of COVID-19. The samples were drawn from the first 160 participants of the ongoing ImmuneRACE study and from some 1,300 subjects provided by 6 global collaborators. The prospective study material was composed of cDNA or gDNA derived from T cells, B-cell-depleted T cells, or PBMCs. The repertoires were made available in a free public database intended to serve as a resource for research on the immune response to SARS-CoV-2. A de-identified subject ID, COVID-19 status, age in years and sex were almost always included in the sample metadata. The dataset comprised deeply sampled blood TCRbeta repertoires from subjects exposed to, actively infected with, or recovered from COVID-19. Where HLA class I and class II types were available, the types were taken from metadata supplied by the sample provider, not from assay-based typing. Study-level results and caveats: How much clinical and demographic metadata was included differed by source and by participant, and the metadata was provided uncurated.

This clone was found once. Its antigen is currently not known. No base quality values were provided; no much bigger clone lies one nucleotide off. Participants in the prospective study were aged roughly 18 to 89 years, lived in 20 to 30 United States geographic areas, and enrolled through a virtual design. To assign participants to cohorts, the prospective study relied on clinical history that participants themselves reported in a screening survey and a study questionnaire. Mobile phlebotomists in the prospective study collected whole blood, serum and a nasopharyngeal or oropharyngeal swab from every participant. Prospective study participants could optionally give additional blood draws and questionnaires over an approximately two-month period. Blood samples from the prospective study were shipped frozen or at room temperature prior to DNA extraction. TCRbeta CDR3 regions were amplified from genomic DNA by means of the immunoSEQ Assay, a bias-controlled multiplex PCR. In the authors' own workflow: Nucleated cell counts per sample were estimated from amplification of reference gene primers within the assay. To quantify the absolute abundance of each unique TCRbeta CDR3 rearrangement, sequence reads were collapsed and filtered. For each sample, productive Simpson clonality was calculated as the square root of Simpson's diversity index over productive rearrangements. Imported from immuneACCESS, the table was reduced by TCRdb to in-frame sequences with V and J called. These copies leave out some clones; in studies compared against another copy, an unresolved V gene accounts for under half, and the cause of the remainder is not known. V and J calls and clone size are given by that table; D and trimming were obtained from the DNA. Recorded for this sample are about 210,000 clones; 81% of them occurred a single time. The ten largest clones take up 8.9% of the sample.

The sequenced sample was PBMCs or T cells enriched from blood (not recorded which). The sequence was collected from a woman aged 45-59 years with acute COVID-19.

The nucleotide sequence is TGTGCCTCAGTGGGCTTGAACAGGGTGGCCACTGAAGCTTTCTTT. Translated, this gives CASVGLNRVATEAFF. The chain was built from TRBV19 and TRBJ1-1, and the D gene may be TRBD1, 6 bases matching. The CDR3, from cysteine to phenylalanine, totals 15 residues. Left in the record is the CDR3 DNA by itself, 45 bases read in frame from the first base. Relative to germline, V is 11 bases shorter and J is 4 bases shorter, with 23 bases between their ends. CDR1 and CDR2 (LNHDA, SQIVND) derive from the germline V gene (reference sequence).